The next 10 T cell receptor beta chains were all read from a single sample in a study of CD8 T cells in ankylosing spondylitis. One entry per CDR3 protein, called by TCRdb with MiXCR from the 5' RACE reads. The repertoire holds tens of thousands of distinct CDR3 sequences, with approximately 5.3% as singletons. The source material was blood, either unsorted or a sorted T cell fraction (not recorded which). Receptors originate from a male donor with ankylosing spondylitis or in good health (not recorded which).

At least ten counts were recorded for this clonotype. This chain links TRBV5-1 with TRBJ2-2; D uncertain. V was clipped by 2 bases and J by 0 bases, with 8 bases between them. This CDR3 spans 15 amino acids. Germline V gene sequence: CDR1 SGHRS, CDR2 YFSETQ. In DNA form, the CDR3 reads TGCGCCAGCAGCTTCCGAACCTCGAACACCGGGGAGCTGTTTTTT. It specifies CASSFRTSNTGELFF.

This clonotype came up many times. The chain combines TRBV9 with TRBJ2-1; TRBD2 agrees at 8 bases. The ends lost 0 bases at V and 0 bases at J; junction bases unmatched: 8. Germline V gene lookup returns CDR1 SGDLS and CDR2 YYNGEE. The CDR3 is made up of 18 amino acids. CDR3 loop: CASSVGLAGLLSYNEQFF. In nucleotides, the CDR3 is TGTGCCAGCAGCGTAGGGCTAGCGGGCTTGCTCTCCTACAATGAGCAGTTCTTC.

This clonotype has at least ten counts. The CDR3 sequence is CASSEVGGTDTQYF. CDR3 nucleotides: TGTGCCAGCAGTGAGGTCGGAGGCACAGATACGCAGTATTTT. J is TRBJ2-3 and V is TRBV6-4; D not certain. Trimming took 3 bases from V and 1 from J, leaving 8 bases between them. The CDR3 extends over 14 amino acids. Germline assignment: CDR1 MRHNA and CDR2 SNTAGT.

Many counts were recorded for this clonotype. The chain carries TRBV6-1 and TRBJ2-1, with TRBD2 as a possible D gene (6 bases). With 7 bases removed from V and 5 bases from J, the gap between germline ends came to 15 bases. Germline V lookup: CDR1 MNHNS, CDR2 SASEGT. This CDR3 is 14 amino acids long. In nucleotides, the CDR3 is TGTGCCAGCACCTTCAGCCCGGGGGACAATGAGCAGTTCTTC. This codes for CASTFSPGDNEQFF.

This clonotype has ten or more counts. The V and J genes are TRBV5-1 and TRBJ2-3; D not resolved. The CDR3 spans 16 residues. Germline assignment: CDR1 SGHRS and CDR2 YFSETQ. The V and J ends lost 0 bases and 0 bases respectively, with 11 bases between them. This CDR3 reads CASSLGSAVSTDTQYF. The CDR3, as DNA: TGCGCCAGCAGCTTGGGATCGGCAGTTAGCACAGATACGCAGTATTTT.

Ten or more counts support this clonotype. This chain joins TRBV2 and TRBJ2-7, with TRBD1 matching 9 bases. The CDR3 is made up of 13 amino acids. V shed 4 bases and J 7 bases; nucleotides not matched to a gene: 5. Germline lookup yields CDR1 SNHLY and CDR2 FYNNEI. The chain's CDR3 is CASSGTGGGEQYF. As DNA, the CDR3 is TGTGCCAGCAGTGGTACAGGGGGCGGGGAGCAGTACTTC.

This clonotype was seen at least ten times. The chain employs TRBV7-2 and TRBJ2-1; 10 bases are a match to TRBD2. Germline CDR1 is SGHTA and CDR2 is FQGNSA. This CDR3 is built from 15 residues. Trimming removed 3 bases from V and 8 bases from J; junction bases left unmatched: 7. In DNA, the CDR3 is TGTGCCAGCAGCTTTGCTAGCGGGGGATGGGATGAGCAGTTCTTC. It codes for CASSFASGGWDEQFF.

This clonotype was seen ten or more times. This chain connects TRBV19 to TRBJ1-5, with 9 bases identical to TRBD1. CDR3 length equals 15 residues. The V gene's germline CDR1 is LNHDA and CDR2 SQIVND (reference sequence). With V trimmed by 4 bases and J by 5 bases, 6 bases remained unmatched. The CDR3 sequence: CASSTWTGVYQPQHF. The CDR3 bases are TGTGCCAGTAGTACTTGGACAGGGGTTTATCAGCCCCAGCATTTT.

Many counts were recorded for this clonotype. V gene TRBV20-1 combines with J gene TRBJ2-3; D ambiguous. The germline gives CDR1 DFQATT, CDR2 SNEGSKA (reference sequence). The CDR3 is made up of 16 amino acids. V dropped 0 bases and J dropped 0 bases, with 13 bases sitting between them. The CDR3 is CSAREKGRPSTDTQYF. The CDR3 bases are TGCAGTGCTAGAGAAAAGGGCCGACCCAGCACAGATACGCAGTATTTT.

This clonotype was seen many times. CDR3 coding DNA: TGCGCCAGCAGCCCTTTAGCGGCATCGGATGAGCAGTTCTTC. Protein product: CASSPLAASDEQFF. The genes are TRBV4-3 and TRBJ2-1, with a possible D match to TRBD2 (6 bases). V lost 4 bases and J lost 8, with 15 bases in between. The CDR3 is made up of 14 amino acids. From germline, CDR1 is LGHNA and CDR2 YSLEER.